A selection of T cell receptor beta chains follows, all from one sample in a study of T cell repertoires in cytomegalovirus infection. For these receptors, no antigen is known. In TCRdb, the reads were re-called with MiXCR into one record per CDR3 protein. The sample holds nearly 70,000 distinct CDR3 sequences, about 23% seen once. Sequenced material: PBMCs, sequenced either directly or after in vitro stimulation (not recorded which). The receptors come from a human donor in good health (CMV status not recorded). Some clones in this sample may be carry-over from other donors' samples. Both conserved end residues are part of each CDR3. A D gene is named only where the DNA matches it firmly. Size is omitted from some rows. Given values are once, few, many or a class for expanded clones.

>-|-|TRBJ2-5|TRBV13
CASSSGSANQETQYF
TGTGCCAGCAGTTCCGGTTCCGCGAACCAAGAGACCCAGTACTTC
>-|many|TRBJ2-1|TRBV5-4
CASSLGGSVENEQFF
TGTGCCAGCAGCTTGGGAGGGAGCGTGGAAAATGAGCAGTTCTTC
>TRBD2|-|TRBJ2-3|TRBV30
CACPGTSGITQYF
TGTGCCTGCCCCGGGACTAGCGGGATTACGCAGTATTTT
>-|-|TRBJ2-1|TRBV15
CATSRDYDEQFF
TGTGCCACCAGCAGAGATTACGATGAGCAGTTCTTC
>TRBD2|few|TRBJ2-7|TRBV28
CASSELAEAYEQYF
TGTGCCAGCTCGGAACTAGCGGAAGCATACGAGCAGTACTTC
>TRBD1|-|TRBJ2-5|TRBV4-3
CASSQDEQGGETQYF
TGCGCCAGCAGCCAAGATGAACAGGGGGGAGAGACCCAGTACTTC
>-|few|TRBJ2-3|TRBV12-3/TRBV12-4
CASSLQESTDTQYF
TGTGCCAGCAGTTTGCAGGAGAGCACAGATACGCAGTATTTT
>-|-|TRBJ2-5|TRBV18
CASSLDIQETQYF
TGTGCCAGCTCACTGGACATACAAGAGACCCAGTACTTC
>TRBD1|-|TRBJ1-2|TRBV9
CASTGGGAYYGYTF
TGTGCCAGCACGGGAGGGGGCGCTTACTATGGCTACACCTTC
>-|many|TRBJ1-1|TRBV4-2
CASSQDLRRRSGEAFF
TGTGCCAGCAGCCAAGATCTGCGCAGGAGGAGTGGTGAAGCTTTCTTT
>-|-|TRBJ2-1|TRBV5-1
CASSFNQRSSYNEQFF
TGCGCCAGCAGCTTCAATCAGCGCTCCTCCTACAATGAGCAGTTCTTC
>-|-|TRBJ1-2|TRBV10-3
CAISGPGRRESGYTF
TGTGCCATCAGTGGACCGGGACGGAGGGAGTCTGGCTACACCTTC
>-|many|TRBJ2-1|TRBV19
CASSTWGSYNEQFF
TGTGCCAGTAGTACATGGGGCTCCTACAATGAGCAGTTCTTC
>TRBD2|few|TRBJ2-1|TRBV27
CASSRTEQRDGEQFF
TGTGCCAGCAGTCGGACGGAGCAGCGGGACGGGGAGCAGTTCTTC
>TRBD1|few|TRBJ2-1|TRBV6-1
CASSMDRGPSRYNEQFF
TGTGCCAGCAGCATGGACAGGGGGCCATCACGCTACAATGAGCAGTTCTTC